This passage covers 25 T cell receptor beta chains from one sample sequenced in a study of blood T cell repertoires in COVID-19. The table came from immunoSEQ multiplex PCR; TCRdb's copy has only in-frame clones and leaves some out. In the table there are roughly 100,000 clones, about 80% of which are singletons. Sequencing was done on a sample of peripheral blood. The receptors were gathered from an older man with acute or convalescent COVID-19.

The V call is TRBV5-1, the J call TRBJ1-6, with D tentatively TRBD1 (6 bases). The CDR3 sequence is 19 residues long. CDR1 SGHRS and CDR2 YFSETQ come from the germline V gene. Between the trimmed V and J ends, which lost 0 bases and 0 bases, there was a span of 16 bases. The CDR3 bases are TGCGCCAGCAGCTTGGGGAATCGGGACATCAGCTCCTATAATTCACCCCTCCACTTT. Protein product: CASSLGNRDISSYNSPLHF. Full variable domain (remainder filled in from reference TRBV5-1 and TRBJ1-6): KAGVTQTPRYLIKTRGQQVTLSCSPISGHRSVSWYQQTPGQGLQFLFEYFSETQRNKGNFPGRFSGRQFSNSRSEMNVSTLELGDSALYLCASSLGNRDISSYNSPLHFGNGTRLTVT.

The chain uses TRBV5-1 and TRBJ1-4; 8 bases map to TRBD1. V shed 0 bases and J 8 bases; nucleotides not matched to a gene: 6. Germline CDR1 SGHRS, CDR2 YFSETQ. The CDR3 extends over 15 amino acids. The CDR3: CASSLADRVGEKLFF. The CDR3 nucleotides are TGCGCCAGCAGCTTGGCGGACAGGGTTGGGGAAAAACTGTTTTTT. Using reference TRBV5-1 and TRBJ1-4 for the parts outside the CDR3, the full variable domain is KAGVTQTPRYLIKTRGQQVTLSCSPISGHRSVSWYQQTPGQGLQFLFEYFSETQRNKGNFPGRFSGRQFSNSRSEMNVSTLELGDSALYLCASSLADRVGEKLFFGSGTQLSVL.

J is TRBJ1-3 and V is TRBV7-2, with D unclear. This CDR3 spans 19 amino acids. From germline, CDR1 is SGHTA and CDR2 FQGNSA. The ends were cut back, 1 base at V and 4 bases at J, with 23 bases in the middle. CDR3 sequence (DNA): TGTGCCAGCAGCTTAGTGATTGGGAGCCGACTAGGAAAAGGAAACACCATATATTTT. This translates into CASSLVIGSRLGKGNTIYF.

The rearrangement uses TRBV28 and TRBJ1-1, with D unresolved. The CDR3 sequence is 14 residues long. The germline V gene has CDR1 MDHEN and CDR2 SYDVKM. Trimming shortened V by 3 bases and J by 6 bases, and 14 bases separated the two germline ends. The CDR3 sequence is CASSFAGGWPEAFF. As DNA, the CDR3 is TGTGCCAGCAGTTTCGCAGGAGGCTGGCCTGAAGCTTTCTTT.

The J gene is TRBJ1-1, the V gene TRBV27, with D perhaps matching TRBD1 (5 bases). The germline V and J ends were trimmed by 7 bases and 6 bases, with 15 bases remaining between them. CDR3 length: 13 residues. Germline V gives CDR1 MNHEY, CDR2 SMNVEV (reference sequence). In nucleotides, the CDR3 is TGTGCCAGCAACCAACGCGGGGCGCCTGAAGCTTTCTTT. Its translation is CASNQRGAPEAFF.

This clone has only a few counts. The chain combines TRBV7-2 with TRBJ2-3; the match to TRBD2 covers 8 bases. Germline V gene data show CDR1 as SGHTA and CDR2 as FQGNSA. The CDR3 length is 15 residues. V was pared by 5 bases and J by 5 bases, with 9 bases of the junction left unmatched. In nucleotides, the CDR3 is TGTGCCAGCAGCCCAGGGATAGCGGGGAGAGATACGCAGTATTTT. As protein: CASSPGIAGRDTQYF.

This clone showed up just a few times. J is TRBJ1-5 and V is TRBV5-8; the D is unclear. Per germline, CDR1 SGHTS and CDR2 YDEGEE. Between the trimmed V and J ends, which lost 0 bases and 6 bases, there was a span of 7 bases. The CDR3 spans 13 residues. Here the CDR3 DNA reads TGTGCCAGCAGCTTGGCAGGCTTTCAGCCCCAGCATTTT. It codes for CASSLAGFQPQHF.

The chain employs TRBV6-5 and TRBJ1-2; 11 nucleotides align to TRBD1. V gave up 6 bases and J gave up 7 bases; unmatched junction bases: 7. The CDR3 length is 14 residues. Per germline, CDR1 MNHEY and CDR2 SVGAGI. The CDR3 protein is CASSQRTGGFGYTF. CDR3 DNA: TGTGCCAGCAGCCAGAGGACAGGGGGCTTTGGCTACACCTTC.

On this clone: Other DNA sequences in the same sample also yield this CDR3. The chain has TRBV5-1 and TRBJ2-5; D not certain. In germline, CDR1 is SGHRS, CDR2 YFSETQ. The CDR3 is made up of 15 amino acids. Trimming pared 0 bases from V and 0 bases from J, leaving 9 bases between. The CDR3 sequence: CASSLEAGYQETQYF. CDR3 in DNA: TGCGCCAGCAGCTTGGAGGCAGGTTACCAAGAGACCCAGTACTTC.

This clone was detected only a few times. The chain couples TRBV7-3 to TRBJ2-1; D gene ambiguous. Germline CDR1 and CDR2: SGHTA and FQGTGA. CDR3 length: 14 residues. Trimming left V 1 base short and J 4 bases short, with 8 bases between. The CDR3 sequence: CASSLSRDYNEQFF. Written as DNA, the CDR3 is TGTGCCAGCAGCTTAAGCCGCGATTACAATGAGCAGTTCTTC. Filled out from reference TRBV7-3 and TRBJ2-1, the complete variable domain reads GAGVSQTPSNKVTEKGKYVELRCDPISGHTALYWYRQSLGQGPEFLIYFQGTGAADDSGLPNDRFFAVRPEGSVSTLKIQRTERGDSAVYLCASSLSRDYNEQFFGPGTRLTVL.

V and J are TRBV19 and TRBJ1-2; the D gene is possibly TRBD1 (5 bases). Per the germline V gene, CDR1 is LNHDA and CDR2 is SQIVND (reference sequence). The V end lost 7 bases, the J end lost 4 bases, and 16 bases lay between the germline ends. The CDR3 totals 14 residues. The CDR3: CASTSGWGGYGYTF. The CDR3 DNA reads TGTGCCAGTACCTCCGGTTGGGGCGGCTATGGCTACACCTTC. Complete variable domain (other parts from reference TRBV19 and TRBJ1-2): DGGITQSPKYLFRKEGQNVTLSCEQNLNHDAMYWYRQDPGQGLRLIYYSQIVNDFQKGDIAEGYSVSREKKESFPLTVTSAQKNPTAFYLCASTSGWGGYGYTFGSGTRLTVV.

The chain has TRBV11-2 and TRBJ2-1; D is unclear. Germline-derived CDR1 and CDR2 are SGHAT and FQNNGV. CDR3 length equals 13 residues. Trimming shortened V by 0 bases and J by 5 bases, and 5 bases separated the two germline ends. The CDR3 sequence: CASSLDRNNEQFF. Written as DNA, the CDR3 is TGTGCCAGCAGCTTAGACAGGAACAATGAGCAGTTCTTC. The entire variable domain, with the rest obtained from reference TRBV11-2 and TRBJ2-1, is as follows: EAGVAQSPRYKIIEKRQSVAFWCNPISGHATLYWYQQILGQGPKLLIQFQNNGVVDDSQLPKDRFSAERLKGVDSTLKIQPAKLEDSAVYLCASSLDRNNEQFFGPGTRLTVL.

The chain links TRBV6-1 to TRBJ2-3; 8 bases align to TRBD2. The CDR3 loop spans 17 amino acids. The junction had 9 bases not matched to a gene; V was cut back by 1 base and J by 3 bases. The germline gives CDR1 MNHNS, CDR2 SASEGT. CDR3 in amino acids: CASSEGGRGARTDTQYF. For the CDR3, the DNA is TGTGCCAGCAGTGAAGGAGGGCGGGGGGCGAGAACAGATACGCAGTATTTT.

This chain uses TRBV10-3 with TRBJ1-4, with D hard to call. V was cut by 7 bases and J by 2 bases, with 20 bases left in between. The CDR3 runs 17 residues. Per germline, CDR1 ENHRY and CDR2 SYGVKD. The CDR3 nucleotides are TGTGCCATCATTTCGGGGAAAAAGTTAGCGACTAATGAAAAACTGTTTTTT. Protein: CAIISGKKLATNEKLFF.

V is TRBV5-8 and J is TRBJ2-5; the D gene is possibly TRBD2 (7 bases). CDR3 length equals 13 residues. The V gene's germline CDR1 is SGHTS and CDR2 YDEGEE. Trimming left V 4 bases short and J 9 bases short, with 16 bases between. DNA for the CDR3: TGTGCCAGCAGCCAGGGGACACGGGGGGCCCAGTACTTC. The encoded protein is CASSQGTRGAQYF.

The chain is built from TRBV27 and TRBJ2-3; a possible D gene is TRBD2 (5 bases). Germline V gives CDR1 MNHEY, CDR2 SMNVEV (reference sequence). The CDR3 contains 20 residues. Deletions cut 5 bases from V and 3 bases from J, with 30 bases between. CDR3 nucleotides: TGTGCCAGCAGTCCGAGCCTATGGACTCATACCTATTCCAATACAGATACGCAGTATTTT. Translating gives CASSPSLWTHTYSNTDTQYF.

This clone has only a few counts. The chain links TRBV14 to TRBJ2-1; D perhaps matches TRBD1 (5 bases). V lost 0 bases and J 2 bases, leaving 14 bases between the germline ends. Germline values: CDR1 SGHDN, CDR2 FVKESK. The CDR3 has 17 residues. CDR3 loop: CASSQDAAGITYNEQFF. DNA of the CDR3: TGTGCCAGCAGCCAAGATGCTGCAGGGATTACCTACAATGAGCAGTTCTTC.

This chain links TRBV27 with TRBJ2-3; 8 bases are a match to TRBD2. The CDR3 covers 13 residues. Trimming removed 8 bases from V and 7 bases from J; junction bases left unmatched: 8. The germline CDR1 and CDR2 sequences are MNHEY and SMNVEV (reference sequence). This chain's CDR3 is CASAGLVSNTQYF. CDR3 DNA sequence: TGTGCCAGCGCGGGACTAGTTTCAAATACGCAGTATTTT.

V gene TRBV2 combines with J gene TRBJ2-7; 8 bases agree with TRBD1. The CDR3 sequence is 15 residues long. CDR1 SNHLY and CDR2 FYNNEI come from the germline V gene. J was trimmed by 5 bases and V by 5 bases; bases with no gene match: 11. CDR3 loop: CASSLTQGALNEQYF. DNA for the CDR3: TGTGCCAGCAGTTTGACTCAGGGGGCGCTGAACGAGCAGTACTTC.

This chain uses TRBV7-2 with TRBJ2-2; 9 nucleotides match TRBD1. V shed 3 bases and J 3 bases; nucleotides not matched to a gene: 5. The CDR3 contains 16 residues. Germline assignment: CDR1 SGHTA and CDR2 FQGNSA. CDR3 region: CASSLKTGGYTGELFF. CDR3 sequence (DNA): TGTGCCAGCAGCTTGAAAACAGGGGGCTACACCGGGGAGCTGTTTTTT.

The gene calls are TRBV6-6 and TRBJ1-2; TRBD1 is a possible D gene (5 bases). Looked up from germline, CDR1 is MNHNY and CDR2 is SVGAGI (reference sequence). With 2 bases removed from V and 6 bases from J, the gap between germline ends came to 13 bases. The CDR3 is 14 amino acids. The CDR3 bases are TGTGCCAGCAGTTACGGGCAGGGTGTGGATGGCTACACCTTC. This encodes CASSYGQGVDGYTF.

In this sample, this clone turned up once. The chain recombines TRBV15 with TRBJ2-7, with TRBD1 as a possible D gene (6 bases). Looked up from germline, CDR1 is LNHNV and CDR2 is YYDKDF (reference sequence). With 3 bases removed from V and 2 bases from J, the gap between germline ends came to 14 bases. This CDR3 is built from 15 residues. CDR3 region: CATSSKTDRPYEQYF. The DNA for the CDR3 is TGTGCCACCAGCAGTAAAACGGACAGACCCTACGAGCAGTACTTC.

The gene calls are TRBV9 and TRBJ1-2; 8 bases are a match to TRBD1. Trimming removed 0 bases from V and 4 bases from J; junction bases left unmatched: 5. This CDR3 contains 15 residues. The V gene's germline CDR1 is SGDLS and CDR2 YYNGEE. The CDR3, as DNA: TGTGCCAGCAGCGTAGCGTCGGACAGGGTCTATGGCTACACCTTC. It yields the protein CASSVASDRVYGYTF. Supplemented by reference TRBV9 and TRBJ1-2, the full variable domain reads DSGVTQTPKHLITATGQRVTLRCSPRSGDLSVYWYQQSLDQGLQFLIQYYNGEERAKGNILERFSAQQFPDLHSELNLSSLELGDSALYFCASSVASDRVYGYTFGSGTRLTVV.

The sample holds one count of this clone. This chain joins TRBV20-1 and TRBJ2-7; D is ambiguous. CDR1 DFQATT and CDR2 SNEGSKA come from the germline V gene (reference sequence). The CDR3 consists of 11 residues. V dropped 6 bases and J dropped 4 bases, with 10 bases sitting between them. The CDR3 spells CSAHNSYEQYF. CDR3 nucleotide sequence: TGCAGTGCCCACAATTCTTACGAGCAGTACTTC.

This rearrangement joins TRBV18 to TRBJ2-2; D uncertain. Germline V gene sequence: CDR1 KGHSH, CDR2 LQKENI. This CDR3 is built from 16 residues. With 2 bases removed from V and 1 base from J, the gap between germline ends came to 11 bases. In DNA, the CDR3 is TGTGCCAGCTCACCAATACAGACCCTGAACACCGGGGAGCTGTTTTTT. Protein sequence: CASSPIQTLNTGELFF. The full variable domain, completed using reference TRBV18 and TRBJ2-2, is NAGVMQNPRHLVRRRGQEARLRCSPMKGHSHVYWYRQLPEEGLKFMVYLQKENIIDESGMPKERFSAEFPKEGPSILRIQQVVRGDSAAYFCASSPIQTLNTGELFFGEGSRLTVL.